This T cell receptor beta chain emerged from a study of T cells after yellow fever vaccination. Background on the study: SMART-Seq v4 Ultra Low Input prepared the low-cell-number fractions.

The CDR3 consists of 15 residues. Looked up from germline, CDR1 is SGHRS and CDR2 is YFSETQ. V was pared by 2 bases and J by 4 bases, with 5 bases of the junction left unmatched. Universal primer sites and UMIs were introduced during 5'RACE template-switching synthesis of TCR cDNA. TCRdb called the 5' RACE reads again in MiXCR, with one record for every CDR3 protein. The sample holds some 290,000 distinct CDR3 sequences, approximately 12% seen once. Regarding this clonotype: The antigen remains unidentified.

Study conclusions and caveats: In post-booster samples, most primary-vaccination clones reappeared (about 95% CD4, over 70% CD8). The secondary T-cell response peaked on day 5, not day 15, but was weaker.

V gene TRBV5-1 combines with J gene TRBJ2-5; 10 bases align to TRBD2. Sequenced here: CD4+ T cells sorted from PBMCs, sampled 45 days after the yellow fever booster vaccination. The source of this sequence is a man aged 18 to 29 who received the YFV17D yellow fever vaccine. CDR3 coding DNA: TGCGCCAGCAGCTTCCCAGCGGGGGGGCCAGAGACCCAGTACTTC. This translates into CASSFPAGGPETQYF.